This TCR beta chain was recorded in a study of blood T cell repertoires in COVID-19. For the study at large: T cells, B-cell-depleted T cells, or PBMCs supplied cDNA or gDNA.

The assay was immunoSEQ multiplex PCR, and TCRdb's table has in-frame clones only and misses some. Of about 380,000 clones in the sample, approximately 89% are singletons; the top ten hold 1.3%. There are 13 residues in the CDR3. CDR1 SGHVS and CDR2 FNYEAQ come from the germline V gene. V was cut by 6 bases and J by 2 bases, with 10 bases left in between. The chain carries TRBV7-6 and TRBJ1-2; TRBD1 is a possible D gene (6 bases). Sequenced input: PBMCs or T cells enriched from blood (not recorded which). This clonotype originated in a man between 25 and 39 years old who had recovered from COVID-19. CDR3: CASSPGTNYGYTF. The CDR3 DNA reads TGTGCCAGCAGTCCAGGGACAAACTATGGCTACACCTTC.